The rows below give T cell receptor beta chains drawn from one sample of a study of T-cell memory formation after mild COVID-19. One entry per CDR3 protein results from TCRdb running MiXCR on the 5' RACE reads. The sample holds tens of thousands of distinct CDR3 sequences, roughly a sixth seen once. Sequences were obtained from PBMCs or a T cell subset sorted from them (not recorded which). The source of these receptors is an adult who had mild COVID-19 (a few samples of this study predate the infection). Cell type and time point are not known. CDR3s include the opening cysteine and the closing phenylalanine or tryptophan. Each record gives: J gene, D gene, clone size, V gene, CDR3 DNA, CDR3 protein. The D gene is left open where the match is weak. Not all rows give a size; the values are once, few, many and, for expanded clones, a class.

j_call: TRBJ2-3; d_call: TRBD2; clone_size: medium-sized; v_call: TRBV20-1; cdr3_nt: TGCAGTGCTAGAGGCCGGGGGGTGAGCACAGATACGCAGTATTTT; cdr3_aa: CSARGRGVSTDTQYF
j_call: TRBJ2-7; d_call: .; clone_size: many; v_call: TRBV12-3/TRBV12-4; cdr3_nt: TGTGCCAGCAGTTTTCAGACAGCTAGCTCCTACGAGCAGTACTTC; cdr3_aa: CASSFQTASSYEQYF
j_call: TRBJ2-7; d_call: TRBD1; clone_size: few; v_call: TRBV2; cdr3_nt: TGTGCCAGCAGGATTAGGAGGGGACAGGGGGTCTACGAGCAGTACTTC; cdr3_aa: CASRIRRGQGVYEQYF
j_call: TRBJ2-2; d_call: .; clone_size: many; v_call: TRBV12-3/TRBV12-4; cdr3_nt: TGTGCCAGCAGTTTAAGGGGTGGGGTCGGGGAGCTGTTTTTT; cdr3_aa: CASSLRGGVGELFF
j_call: TRBJ2-7; d_call: .; clone_size: .; v_call: TRBV2; cdr3_nt: TGTGCCAGCAGCGGGGGACACCAGCACTACTCCTACGAGCAGTACTTC; cdr3_aa: CASSGGHQHYSYEQYF
j_call: TRBJ2-1; d_call: TRBD2; clone_size: many; v_call: TRBV9; cdr3_nt: TGTGCCAGCAGCAAAAGCGGGACTAGCGGGAGGGCCAGGTCCTACAATGAGCAGTTCTTC; cdr3_aa: CASSKSGTSGRARSYNEQFF
j_call: TRBJ1-6; d_call: .; clone_size: many; v_call: TRBV5-1; cdr3_nt: TGCGCCAGCAGGGACTTAATGGATTCACCCCTCCACTTT; cdr3_aa: CASRDLMDSPLHF
j_call: TRBJ1-4; d_call: .; clone_size: .; v_call: TRBV27; cdr3_nt: TGTGCCAGCAGTTTAACGGGGCTAGGTGAAAAACTGTTTTTT; cdr3_aa: CASSLTGLGEKLFF
j_call: TRBJ1-2; d_call: .; clone_size: .; v_call: TRBV10-3; cdr3_nt: TGTGCCATCAGTGACGGGGGAAACTATGGCTACACCTTC; cdr3_aa: CAISDGGNYGYTF
j_call: TRBJ1-2; d_call: .; clone_size: .; v_call: TRBV9; cdr3_nt: TGTGCCAGCAGCCCACAATCGGGTTATGGCTACACCTTC; cdr3_aa: CASSPQSGYGYTF
j_call: TRBJ2-1; d_call: TRBD2; clone_size: many; v_call: TRBV29-1; cdr3_nt: TGCAGCGCTAGGCGGGCTAGCGGTGGCAATGAGCAGTTCTTC; cdr3_aa: CSARRASGGNEQFF
j_call: TRBJ1-5; d_call: .; clone_size: .; v_call: TRBV19; cdr3_nt: TGTGCCACCCGACTAAGACATACCCTAGGAGAGCCCCAGCATTTT; cdr3_aa: CATRLRHTLGEPQHF
j_call: TRBJ2-1; d_call: TRBD1; clone_size: many; v_call: TRBV5-1; cdr3_nt: TGCGCCAGCAGCCCGGGTGGACAGGGGGCCGGTGAGCAGTTCTTC; cdr3_aa: CASSPGGQGAGEQFF
j_call: TRBJ2-2; d_call: .; clone_size: many; v_call: TRBV7-9; cdr3_nt: TGTGCCAGCAGCCCCCCGAGAGGTTTATCAAACACCGGGGAGCTGTTTTTT; cdr3_aa: CASSPPRGLSNTGELFF
j_call: TRBJ2-1; d_call: TRBD2; clone_size: many; v_call: TRBV29-1; cdr3_nt: TGCAGCGTTGTGCCTAGCGGGAGTGGTGAGCAGTTCTTC; cdr3_aa: CSVVPSGSGEQFF
j_call: TRBJ2-1; d_call: .; clone_size: many; v_call: TRBV2; cdr3_nt: TGTGCCAGCAGTCGGGGGTCGCTTTACAATGAGCAGTTCTTC; cdr3_aa: CASSRGSLYNEQFF
j_call: TRBJ1-2; d_call: TRBD1; clone_size: many; v_call: TRBV30; cdr3_nt: TGTGCCAAGGGGGCGGCAGGGCTCAACTATGGCTACACCTTC; cdr3_aa: CAKGAAGLNYGYTF
j_call: TRBJ1-1; d_call: TRBD1; clone_size: many; v_call: TRBV4-1; cdr3_nt: TGCGCCAGCAGCCACGAGACAGGGGAGGCTGAAGCTTTCTTT; cdr3_aa: CASSHETGEAEAFF
j_call: TRBJ2-3; d_call: TRBD2; clone_size: many; v_call: TRBV20-1; cdr3_nt: TGCAGTGCGGGCGCGGGAGGCAGCACAGATACGCAGTATTTT; cdr3_aa: CSAGAGGSTDTQYF
j_call: TRBJ2-1; d_call: TRBD2; clone_size: many; v_call: TRBV7-2; cdr3_nt: TGTGCCAGCAGACCTAACTCCGGACTAGCGCCCCAATCAGTGCAGTTCTTC; cdr3_aa: CASRPNSGLAPQSVQFF
j_call: TRBJ2-7; d_call: TRBD2; clone_size: medium-sized; v_call: TRBV5-1; cdr3_nt: TGCGCCAGCAGCGAGCGACTAGCGGGACGCTACGAGCAGTACTTC; cdr3_aa: CASSERLAGRYEQYF
j_call: TRBJ1-2; d_call: .; clone_size: few; v_call: TRBV25-1; cdr3_nt: TGTGCCAGCAGGGAGACAGAATTCTATGGCTACACCTTC; cdr3_aa: CASRETEFYGYTF
j_call: TRBJ2-7; d_call: TRBD2; clone_size: .; v_call: TRBV5-1; cdr3_nt: TGCGCCAGCAGCTTGGGTAGCGGGGCAGTCGAGCAGTACTTC; cdr3_aa: CASSLGSGAVEQYF
j_call: TRBJ1-5; d_call: .; clone_size: .; v_call: TRBV12-3/TRBV12-4; cdr3_nt: TGTGCCAAGAAGGGGGGAAATCAGCCCCAGCATTTT; cdr3_aa: CAKKGGNQPQHF
j_call: TRBJ1-1; d_call: .; clone_size: .; v_call: TRBV12-3/TRBV12-4; cdr3_nt: TGTGCCAGCAGTCCGCTGAACACTGAAGCTTTCTTT; cdr3_aa: CASSPLNTEAFF
j_call: TRBJ1-4; d_call: .; clone_size: many; v_call: TRBV12-3/TRBV12-4; cdr3_nt: TGTGCCAGCAGTCCCCGGTTAGGGCGCACCTCTTACTCGGGGGAAAAACTGTTTTTT; cdr3_aa: CASSPRLGRTSYSGEKLFF
j_call: TRBJ2-5; d_call: .; clone_size: .; v_call: TRBV5-1; cdr3_nt: TGCGCCAGCAGCTTGGCCGGAGTATTAGGAGAGACCCAGTACTTC; cdr3_aa: CASSLAGVLGETQYF
j_call: TRBJ1-4; d_call: .; clone_size: many; v_call: TRBV25-1; cdr3_nt: TGTGCCAGCAGTGTTCCGGGAGGGAGGGAAAAACTGTTTTTT; cdr3_aa: CASSVPGGREKLFF
j_call: TRBJ2-7; d_call: .; clone_size: medium-sized; v_call: TRBV5-1; cdr3_nt: TGCGCCAGCAGCCCACGACAGGCCTACGAGCAGTACTTC; cdr3_aa: CASSPRQAYEQYF
j_call: TRBJ2-1; d_call: TRBD2; clone_size: many; v_call: TRBV12-3/TRBV12-4; cdr3_nt: TGTGCCAGCAGTTGGAACGCGGGAGGGCCTGGTAATGAGCAGTTCTTC; cdr3_aa: CASSWNAGGPGNEQFF
j_call: TRBJ1-5; d_call: .; clone_size: few; v_call: TRBV7-8; cdr3_nt: TGTGCCAGCAGCTCGTCGGGACGCGGGGGAGGGCAGCCCCAGCATTTT; cdr3_aa: CASSSSGRGGGQPQHF
j_call: TRBJ2-7; d_call: TRBD1; clone_size: many; v_call: TRBV4-1; cdr3_nt: TGCGCCAGCAGCCCCTTGGGGGACAGCTACGAGCAGTACTTC; cdr3_aa: CASSPLGDSYEQYF
j_call: TRBJ1-3; d_call: .; clone_size: few; v_call: TRBV13; cdr3_nt: TGTGCCAGCAGCAAGGCCGGGGGACACTTCGGAAACACCATATATTTT; cdr3_aa: CASSKAGGHFGNTIYF
j_call: TRBJ2-7; d_call: .; clone_size: many; v_call: TRBV5-1; cdr3_nt: TGCGCCAGCAGCTTGACTACTTACGAGCAGTACTTC; cdr3_aa: CASSLTTYEQYF
j_call: TRBJ2-7; d_call: .; clone_size: many; v_call: TRBV7-2; cdr3_nt: TGTGCCAGCAGCTACTCGTACAGCTCCTACGAGCAGTACTTC; cdr3_aa: CASSYSYSSYEQYF